The 11 T cell receptor beta chains reported below all come from one sample, sequenced in a study of CD8 T cells in ankylosing spondylitis. MiXCR, run by TCRdb on the 5' RACE reads, gives a single entry per CDR3 protein. The repertoire holds some 270,000 distinct CDR3 sequences, 32% seen once, with roughly 4% in the top ten. Specimen: blood, either unsorted or a sorted T cell fraction (not recorded which). Receptors were obtained from a male donor with ankylosing spondylitis or in good health (not recorded which).

This clonotype was observed a handful of times. This CDR3 is CSAQEGGLLEAFF. CDR3 DNA sequence: TGCAGTGCGCAGGAGGGGGGATTGCTTGAAGCTTTCTTT. V gene TRBV20-1 combines with J gene TRBJ1-1, with D possibly being TRBD1 (6 bases). The V gene lost 6 bases and the J gene lost 7 bases, with 18 bases spanning the gap. The CDR3 loop spans 13 amino acids. Per germline, CDR1 DFQATT and CDR2 SNEGSKA (reference sequence).

There are a few counts of this clonotype. This chain connects TRBV5-1 to TRBJ2-3; 8 positions match TRBD1. CDR1 is SGHRS and CDR2 is YFSETQ in the germline V gene. The V segment lost 3 bases and the J segment 2 bases; nucleotides outside the gene matches: 5. This CDR3 contains 15 residues. The CDR3 loop reads CASSSDRAYTDTQYF. Written as DNA, the CDR3 is TGCGCCAGCAGCTCGGACAGGGCGTACACAGATACGCAGTATTTT.

The chain couples TRBV20-1 to TRBJ1-4, with 8 bases lining up with TRBD1. V shed 6 bases and J 8 bases; nucleotides not matched to a gene: 11. The CDR3 runs to 14 residues. CDR1 and CDR2 from the germline V gene are DFQATT and SNEGSKA (reference sequence). CDR3 protein: CSANDRGEGEKLFF. The CDR3 nucleotides are TGCAGTGCCAACGACAGGGGAGAAGGGGAAAAACTGTTTTTT.

This chain joins TRBV3-1 and TRBJ2-1; the match to TRBD1 covers 7 bases. The CDR3 is made up of 13 amino acids. Germline lookup yields CDR1 LGHDT and CDR2 YNNKEL (reference sequence). The J segment lost 4 bases and the V segment lost 8 bases, leaving 5 bases of the junction unmatched. CDR3 loop: CASQDRLYNEQFF. CDR3 coding DNA: TGTGCCAGCCAGGACAGGTTGTACAATGAGCAGTTCTTC.

Only a few counts were recorded for this clonotype. V and J are TRBV11-2 and TRBJ2-7; D unresolved. Germline V gene data show CDR1 as SGHAT and CDR2 as FQNNGV. The CDR3 extends over 11 amino acids. The V gene lost 5 bases and the J gene lost 3 bases, with 5 bases spanning the gap. CDR3 loop: CASSPYYEQYF. CDR3 sequence (DNA): TGTGCCAGCAGCCCCTACTACGAGCAGTACTTC.

This clonotype was picked up a small number of times. The chain links TRBV6-1 to TRBJ2-3; possibly TRBD1 for D (6 bases). The germline V gene has CDR1 MNHNS and CDR2 SASEGT. V lost 7 bases and J 6 bases, leaving 14 bases between the germline ends. This CDR3 comprises 13 residues. This CDR3 is CASIGSGADTQYF. In DNA, the CDR3 is TGTGCCAGCATCGGGTCAGGGGCGGATACGCAGTATTTT.

The V call is TRBV20-1, the J call TRBJ1-1, with 7 nucleotides matching TRBD1. Germline V gene lookup returns CDR1 DFQATT and CDR2 SNEGSKA (reference sequence). The CDR3 is 14 amino acids. Losses at the gene ends were 4 bases for V and 1 base for J; bases not matched to a gene: 6. The CDR3 region is CSATRDRANTEAFF. The CDR3 DNA reads TGCAGTGCTACGAGGGACAGAGCGAACACTGAAGCTTTCTTT.

The chain links TRBV2 to TRBJ1-6, with D uncertain. This CDR3 is built from 13 residues. The ends were cut back, 11 bases at V and 0 bases at J, with 8 bases in the middle. Germline values: CDR1 SNHLY, CDR2 FYNNEI. This chain's CDR3 is CAGESSYNSPLHF. The DNA of the CDR3 is TGTGCCGGGGAAAGCTCCTATAATTCACCCCTCCACTTT.

This clonotype was picked up a small number of times. This sequence joins TRBV4-2 and TRBJ1-2; no clear D. This CDR3 has 12 residues. Trimming shortened V by 1 base and J by 8 bases, and 8 bases separated the two germline ends. CDR1 is LGHNA, CDR2 YNFKEQ, per germline. The CDR3 DNA follows: TGTGCCAGCAGCCAAGGGGAGGGAGGCTACACCTTC. Translation gives CASSQGEGGYTF.

This clonotype appeared a few times. The chain carries TRBV6-4 and TRBJ2-3; 9 bases fit TRBD2. V lost 6 bases and J lost 0; bases outside the gene matches: 7. This CDR3 is built from 16 residues. The germline CDR1 and CDR2 sequences are MRHNA and SNTAGT. The CDR3 nucleotides are TGTGCCAGCAGCACTACAGCGGGGGGAAGCACAGATACGCAGTATTTT. This codes for CASSTTAGGSTDTQYF.

This clonotype was found a few times. The chain combines TRBV10-3 with TRBJ2-7, with D perhaps being TRBD1 or TRBD2 (5 bases each). V was pared by 1 base and J by 7 bases, with 14 bases between. Germline CDR1 ENHRY, CDR2 SYGVKD. CDR3 size: 14 residues. This CDR3 is CAISEWDQVGEQYF. CDR3 bases: TGTGCCATCAGTGAGTGGGACCAGGTTGGGGAGCAGTACTTC.